The clone carrying this T cell receptor (beta chain) was found once. The antigen remains undetermined. This sample is part of a study of T-cell reconstitution after alpha-beta-depleted transplantation in children. Study findings and constraints: Expanded clones from the graft, numbering several hundred, reportedly supplied alpha-beta T cells about two months after transplant.

Trimming stripped 3 bases from V and 16 bases from J, with 19 bases between. The CDR3 spans 13 residues. Germline CDR1 SGHDN, CDR2 FVKESK. A library of TCRbeta sequences, prepared with unique molecular identifiers, was generated. TCRdb processed the PCR reads anew with MiXCR; each CDR3 protein has one entry. The sample lists 550,000 to 800,000 distinct CDR3 sequences; less than 15% were seen once. This clonotype originated in a girl aged 2-10 years with congenital amegakaryocytic thrombocytopenia, due to receive a stem cell transplant. Specimen: PBMCs, collected before TCRalphabeta/CD19-depleted stem cell transplant. The chain uses TRBV14 and TRBJ2-1; no definite D call. Written as DNA, the CDR3 is TGTGCCAGCAGCCATTCCAAGGCCCGGAAGGAATTCTTC. As protein: CASSHSKARKEFF.